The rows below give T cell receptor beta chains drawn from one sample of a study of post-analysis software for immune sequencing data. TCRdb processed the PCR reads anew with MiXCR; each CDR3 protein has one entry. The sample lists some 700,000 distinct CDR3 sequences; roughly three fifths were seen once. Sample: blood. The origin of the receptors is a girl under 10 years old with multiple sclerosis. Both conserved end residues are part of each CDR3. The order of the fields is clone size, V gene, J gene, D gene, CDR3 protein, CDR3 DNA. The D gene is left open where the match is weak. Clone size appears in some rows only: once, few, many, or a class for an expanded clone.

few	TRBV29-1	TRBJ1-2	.	CSVEGGDGYTF	TGCAGCGTTGAAGGGGGGGATGGCTACACCTTC
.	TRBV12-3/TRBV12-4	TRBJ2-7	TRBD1	CASRLTRQGQPGVYEQYF	TGTGCCAGCAGACTAACCCGACAGGGCCAACCCGGGGTATACGAGCAGTACTTC
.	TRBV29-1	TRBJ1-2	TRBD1	CSVALARGQSYSYTF	TGCAGCGTTGCTCTGGCCAGGGGGCAGAGCTATAGCTACACCTTC
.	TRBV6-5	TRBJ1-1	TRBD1	CASSYRDRASEAFF	TGTGCCAGCAGTTACCGGGACAGGGCCTCGGAAGCTTTCTTT
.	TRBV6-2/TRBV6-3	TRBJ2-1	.	CASSQTRVRGYNEQFF	TGTGCCAGCAGTCAAACCCGGGTCCGCGGTTACAATGAGCAGTTCTTC
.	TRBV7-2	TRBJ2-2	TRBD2	CASSLVPLAATGELFF	TGTGCCAGCAGCTTAGTTCCCCTAGCGGCCACCGGGGAGCTGTTTTTT
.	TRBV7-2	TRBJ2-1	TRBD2	CASSRAGGEWNEQFF	TGTGCCAGCAGCCGAGCGGGAGGGGAATGGAATGAGCAGTTCTTC
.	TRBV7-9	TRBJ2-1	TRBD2	CASSRLAGGVNEQFF	TGTGCCAGCAGCCGACTAGCGGGGGGAGTCAATGAGCAGTTCTTC
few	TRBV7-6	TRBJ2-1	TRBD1	CASSPLGDSYNEQFF	TGTGCCAGCAGCCCGCTGGGGGACAGCTACAATGAGCAGTTCTTC
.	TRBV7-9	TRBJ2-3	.	CASRYSTDTQYF	TGTGCCAGCAGGTACTCCACAGATACGCAGTATTTT
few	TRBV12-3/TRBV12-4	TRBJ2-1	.	CASSPSVGNEQFF	TGTGCCAGCAGCCCTTCAGTGGGCAATGAGCAGTTCTTC
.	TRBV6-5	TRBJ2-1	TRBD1	CASSYPDRGPVEQFF	TGTGCCAGCAGTTACCCGGACAGGGGGCCGGTTGAGCAGTTCTTC
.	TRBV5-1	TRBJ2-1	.	CASSLDGRGGVEQFF	TGCGCCAGCAGCTTGGATGGACGAGGGGGGGTTGAGCAGTTCTTC
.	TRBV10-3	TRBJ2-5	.	CAIRKGGAGEKGEQYF	TGTGCCATCAGAAAGGGGGGTGCGGGAGAGAAGGGTGAGCAGTACTTC
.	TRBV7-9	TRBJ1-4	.	CASSNIGISEKLFF	TGTGCCAGCAGCAACATAGGGATCAGTGAAAAACTGTTTTTT
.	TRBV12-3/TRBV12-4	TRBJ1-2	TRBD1	CASSLTGTGGLNYGYTF	TGTGCCAGCAGTTTAACCGGGACAGGGGGACTTAACTATGGCTACACCTTC
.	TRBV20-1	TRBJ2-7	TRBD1	CSARKGAGYEQYF	TGCAGTGCTAGAAAGGGGGCCGGCTACGAGCAGTACTTC
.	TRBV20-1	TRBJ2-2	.	CSASAENTGELFF	TGCAGTGCTAGTGCAGAGAACACCGGGGAGCTGTTTTTT
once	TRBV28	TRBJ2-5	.	CASSLGREVETQYF	TGTGCCAGCAGTTTGGGCAGGGAGGTCGAGACCCAGTACTTC
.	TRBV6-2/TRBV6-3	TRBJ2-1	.	CASSPVWANEQFF	TGTGCCAGCAGCCCCGTTTGGGCCAATGAGCAGTTCTTC
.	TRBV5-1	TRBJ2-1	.	CASTSQAGTRSYNEQFF	TGCGCCAGCACCTCCCAGGCGGGGACCCGCTCCTACAATGAGCAGTTCTTC
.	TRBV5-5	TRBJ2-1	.	CASSFDRNHNEQFF	TGTGCCAGCAGCTTTGACCGGAACCACAATGAGCAGTTCTTC
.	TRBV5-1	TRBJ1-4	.	CASSPIGEINEKLFF	TGCGCCAGCAGCCCTATCGGAGAAATTAATGAAAAACTGTTTTTT
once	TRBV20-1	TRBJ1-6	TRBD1	CSARDSSRGQVWNSPLHF	TGCAGTGCTAGAGATTCGTCCAGGGGGCAAGTTTGGAATTCACCCCTCCACTTT
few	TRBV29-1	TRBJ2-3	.	CSVAPPDTQYF	TGCAGCGTTGCTCCCCCAGATACGCAGTATTTT
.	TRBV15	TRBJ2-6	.	CATSRDSDSGANVLTF	TGTGCCACCAGCAGAGATTCGGACTCTGGGGCCAACGTCCTGACTTTC
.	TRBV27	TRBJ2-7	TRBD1	CASTSPDRGVYEQYF	TGTGCCAGCACCTCTCCCGACAGGGGAGTATACGAGCAGTACTTC
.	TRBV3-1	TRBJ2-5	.	CASSQEVGGPETQYF	TGTGCCAGCAGCCAAGAGGTCGGAGGGCCAGAGACCCAGTACTTC
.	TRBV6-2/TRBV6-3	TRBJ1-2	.	CASSYGGHPRSYGYTF	TGTGCCAGCAGTTACGGAGGACACCCTCGGAGCTATGGCTACACCTTC
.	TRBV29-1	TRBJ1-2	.	CSVPGPNYGYTF	TGCAGCGTGCCGGGCCCGAACTATGGCTACACCTTC
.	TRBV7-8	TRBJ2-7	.	CASRPEDLLSYEQYF	TGTGCCAGCAGACCCGAGGACCTGTTATCCTACGAGCAGTACTTC
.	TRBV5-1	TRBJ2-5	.	CASSRPGANQETQYF	TGCGCCAGCAGCCGTCCAGGAGCCAACCAAGAGACCCAGTACTTC
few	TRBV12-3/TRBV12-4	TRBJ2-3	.	CASSSTPTVPDTQYF	TGTGCCAGCAGTTCGACCCCGACAGTTCCAGATACGCAGTATTTT